The following is a TCR beta chain sequence with its context. This specimen comes from a study of neurological immune-mediated disorders. From 15-18 subjects, each sequencing run yielded over 160 million TCR-beta sequences. TCRdb re-derived calls from the 5' RACE reads in MiXCR, one entry per CDR3 protein. The repertoire holds tens of thousands of distinct CDR3 sequences, with approximately 9.4% as singletons. This TCR was recovered from a man in his fifties in good health. The specimen was PBMCs.

The CDR3 DNA reads TGTGCCAGCAGTTTAATGGAGGGGGCCTACTATGGCTACACCTTC. This codes for CASSLMEGAYYGYTF. The V gene is TRBV12-3 or TRBV12-4, the J gene TRBJ1-2; TRBD1 matches at 7 bases. The V and J ends lost 2 bases and 3 bases, in that order; junction bases with no gene match: 6. The CDR3 consists of 15 residues.